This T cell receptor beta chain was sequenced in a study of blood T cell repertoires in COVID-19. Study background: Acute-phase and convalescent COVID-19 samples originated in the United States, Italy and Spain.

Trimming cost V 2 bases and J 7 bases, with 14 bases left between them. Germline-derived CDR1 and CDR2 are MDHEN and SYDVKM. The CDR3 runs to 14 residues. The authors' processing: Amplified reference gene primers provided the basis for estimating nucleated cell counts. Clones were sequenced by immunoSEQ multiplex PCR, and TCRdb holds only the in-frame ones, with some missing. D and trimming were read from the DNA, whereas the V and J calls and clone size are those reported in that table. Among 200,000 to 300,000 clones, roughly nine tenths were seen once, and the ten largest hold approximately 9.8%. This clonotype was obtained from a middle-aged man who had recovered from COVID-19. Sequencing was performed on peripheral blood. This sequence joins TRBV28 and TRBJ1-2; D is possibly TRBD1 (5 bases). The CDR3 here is CASSLPGGGPGYTF. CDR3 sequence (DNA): TGTGCCAGCAGTTTACCCGGGGGGGGACCTGGCTACACCTTC.